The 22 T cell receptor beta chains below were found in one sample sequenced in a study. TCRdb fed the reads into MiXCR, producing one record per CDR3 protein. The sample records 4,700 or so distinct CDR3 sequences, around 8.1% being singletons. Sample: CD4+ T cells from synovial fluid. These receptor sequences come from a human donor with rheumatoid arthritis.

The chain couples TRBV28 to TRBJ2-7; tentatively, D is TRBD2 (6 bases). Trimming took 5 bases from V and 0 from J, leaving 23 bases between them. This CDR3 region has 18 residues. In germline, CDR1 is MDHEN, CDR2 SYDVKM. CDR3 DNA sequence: TGTGCCAGCAGTCCCGCCGTGGGAGCGGGCGTCAACTCCTACGAGCAGTACTTC. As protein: CASSPAVGAGVNSYEQYF.

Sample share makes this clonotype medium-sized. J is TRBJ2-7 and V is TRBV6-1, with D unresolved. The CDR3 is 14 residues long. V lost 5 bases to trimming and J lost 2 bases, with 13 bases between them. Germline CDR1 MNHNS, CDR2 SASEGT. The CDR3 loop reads CASSPDWFAYEQYF. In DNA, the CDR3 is TGTGCCAGCAGTCCCGATTGGTTCGCCTACGAGCAGTACTTC.

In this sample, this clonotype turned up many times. In DNA, the CDR3 is TGTGCCAGCACCCCTAGCAACAGGGGGTACAATGAGCAGTTCTTC. Amino acids: CASTPSNRGYNEQFF. V gene TRBV5-4 combines with J gene TRBJ2-1; 8 bases agree with TRBD1. V lost 6 bases and J lost 4; bases outside the gene matches: 9. CDR1 and CDR2 (germline): SGHNT, YYREEE (reference sequence). The CDR3 contains 15 residues.

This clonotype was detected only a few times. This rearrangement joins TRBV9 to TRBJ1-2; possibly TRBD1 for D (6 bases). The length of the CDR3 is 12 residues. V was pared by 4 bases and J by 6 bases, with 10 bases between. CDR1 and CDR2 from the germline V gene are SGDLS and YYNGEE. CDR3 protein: CASSKNRDGYTF. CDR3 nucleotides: TGTGCCAGCAGCAAAAACAGGGATGGCTACACCTTC.

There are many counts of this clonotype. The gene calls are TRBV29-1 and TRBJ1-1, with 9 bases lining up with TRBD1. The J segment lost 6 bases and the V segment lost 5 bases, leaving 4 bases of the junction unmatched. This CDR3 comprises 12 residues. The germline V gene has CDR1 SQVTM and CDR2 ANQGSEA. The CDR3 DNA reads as TGCAGCGTTACGACAGGGGGTGCTGAAGCTTTCTTT. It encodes CSVTTGGAEAFF.

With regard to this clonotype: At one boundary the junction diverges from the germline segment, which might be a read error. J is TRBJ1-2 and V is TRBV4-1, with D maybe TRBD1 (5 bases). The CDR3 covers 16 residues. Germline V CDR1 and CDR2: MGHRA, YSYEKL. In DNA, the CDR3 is TGCTCCAGCAGCCACCAGGCGGGGGAGCCGACCTATGGCTACACCTTC. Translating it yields CSSSHQAGEPTYGYTF.

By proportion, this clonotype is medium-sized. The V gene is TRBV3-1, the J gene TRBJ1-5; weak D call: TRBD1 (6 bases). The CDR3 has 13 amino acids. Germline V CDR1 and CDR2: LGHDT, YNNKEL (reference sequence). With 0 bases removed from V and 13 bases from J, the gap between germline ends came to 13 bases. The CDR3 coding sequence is TGTGCCAGCAGCCAAGATCTGTTAGGGGGTCAGCATTTT. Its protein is CASSQDLLGGQHF. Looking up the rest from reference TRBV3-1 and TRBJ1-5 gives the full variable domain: DTAVSQTPKYLVTQMGNDKSIKCEQNLGHDTMYWYKQDSKKFLKIMFSYNNKELIINETVPNRFSPKSPDKAHLNLHINSLELGDSAVYFCASSQDLLGGQHFGDGTRLSIL.

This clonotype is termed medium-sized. The CDR3 region is CSAAGQGNTDTQYF. The CDR3 region has the DNA TGCAGTGCAGCGGGACAGGGCAACACAGATACGCAGTATTTT. The V gene is TRBV20-1, the J gene TRBJ2-3; TRBD1 matches at 9 bases. The CDR3 is made up of 14 amino acids. Germline V gives CDR1 DFQATT, CDR2 SNEGSKA (reference sequence). The trim removed 6 bases at V and 2 bases at J, leaving 6 bases unmatched.

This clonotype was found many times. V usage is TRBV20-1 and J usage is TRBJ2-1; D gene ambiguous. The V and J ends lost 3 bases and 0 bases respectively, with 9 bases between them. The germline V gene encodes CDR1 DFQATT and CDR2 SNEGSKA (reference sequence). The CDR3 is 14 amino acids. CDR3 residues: CSASGRYSYNEQFF. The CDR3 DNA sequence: TGCAGTGCTAGTGGCAGGTACTCCTACAATGAGCAGTTCTTC.

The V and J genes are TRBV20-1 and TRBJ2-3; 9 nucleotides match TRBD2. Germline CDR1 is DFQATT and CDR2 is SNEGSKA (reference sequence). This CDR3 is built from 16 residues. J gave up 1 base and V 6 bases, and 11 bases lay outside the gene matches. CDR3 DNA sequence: TGCAGTGCCCCACTTTTAGCGGGAGAGGGCACAGATACGCAGTATTTT. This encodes CSAPLLAGEGTDTQYF.

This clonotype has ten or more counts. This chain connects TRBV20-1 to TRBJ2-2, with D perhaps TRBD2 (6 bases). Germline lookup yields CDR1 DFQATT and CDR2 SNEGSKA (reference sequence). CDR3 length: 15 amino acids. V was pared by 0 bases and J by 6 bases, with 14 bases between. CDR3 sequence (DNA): TGCAGTGCTAGAGATTTTACCAGCGGGTCCGGGGAGCTGTTTTTT. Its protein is CSARDFTSGSGELFF.

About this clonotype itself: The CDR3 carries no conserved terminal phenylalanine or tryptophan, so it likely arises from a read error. Written as DNA, the CDR3 is TGTGCCAGCAGCTTATCAGGGACAGGGAACTCCTACGAGCAGTACTCC. Protein: CASSLSGTGNSYEQYS. This chain connects TRBV7-3 to TRBJ2-7; 9 nucleotides agree with TRBD1. Trimming at V came to 2 bases and at J to 0 bases, leaving 5 bases not matched to a gene. Germline V lookup: CDR1 SGHTA, CDR2 FQGTGA. The CDR3 extends over 16 amino acids.

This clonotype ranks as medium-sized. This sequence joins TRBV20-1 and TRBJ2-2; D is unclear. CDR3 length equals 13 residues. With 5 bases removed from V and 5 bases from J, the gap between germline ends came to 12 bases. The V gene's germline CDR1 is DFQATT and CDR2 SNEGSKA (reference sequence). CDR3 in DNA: TGCAGTGCTCTAAGCCCGACGACCGGGGAGCTGTTTTTT. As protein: CSALSPTTGELFF.

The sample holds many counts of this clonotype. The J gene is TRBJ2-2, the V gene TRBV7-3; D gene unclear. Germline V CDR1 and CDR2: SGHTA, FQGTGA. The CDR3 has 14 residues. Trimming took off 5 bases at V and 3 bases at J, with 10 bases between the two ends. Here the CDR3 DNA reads TGTGCCAGCAGCCCCGCTCATTACACCGGGGAGCTGTTTTTT. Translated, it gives CASSPAHYTGELFF.

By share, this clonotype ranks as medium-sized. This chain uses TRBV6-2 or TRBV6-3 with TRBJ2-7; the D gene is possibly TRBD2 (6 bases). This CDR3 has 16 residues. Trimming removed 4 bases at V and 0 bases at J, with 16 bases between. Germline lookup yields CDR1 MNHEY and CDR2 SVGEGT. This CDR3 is CASSLDGGISSYEQYF. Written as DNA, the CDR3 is TGTGCCAGCAGTTTGGATGGCGGGATCAGCTCCTACGAGCAGTACTTC.

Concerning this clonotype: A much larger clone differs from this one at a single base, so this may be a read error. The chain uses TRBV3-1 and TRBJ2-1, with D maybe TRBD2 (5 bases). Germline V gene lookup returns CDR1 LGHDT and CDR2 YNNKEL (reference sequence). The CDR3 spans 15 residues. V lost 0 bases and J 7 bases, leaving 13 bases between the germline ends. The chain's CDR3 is CASSQDLLVGNEQFF. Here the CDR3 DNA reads TGTGCCAGCAGCCAAGATCTACTAGTGGGAAATGAGCAGTTCTTC.

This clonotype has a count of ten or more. Here the CDR3 reads CASSLATPGNTIYF. The CDR3 region has the DNA TGTGCCAGCAGCTTGGCTACCCCTGGAAACACCATATATTTT. This chain joins TRBV5-6 and TRBJ1-3; D not resolved. This CDR3 has 14 amino acids. V lost 0 bases and J 2 bases, leaving 6 bases between the germline ends. Germline CDR1 SGHDT, CDR2 YYEEEE.

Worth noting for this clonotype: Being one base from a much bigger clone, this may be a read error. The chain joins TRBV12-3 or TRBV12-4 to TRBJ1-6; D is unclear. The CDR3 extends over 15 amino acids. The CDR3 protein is CASTPQLEGNSHLHF. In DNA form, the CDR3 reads TGTGCCAGCACCCCTCAGCTAGAGGGTAATTCACACCTCCACTTT.

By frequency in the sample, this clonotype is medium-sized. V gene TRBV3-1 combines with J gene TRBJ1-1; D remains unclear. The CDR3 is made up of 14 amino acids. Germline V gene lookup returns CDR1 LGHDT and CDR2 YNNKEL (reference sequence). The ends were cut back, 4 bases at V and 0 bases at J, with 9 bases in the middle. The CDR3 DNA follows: TGTGCCAGCAGCCCCCGGCTCATGAACACTGAAGCTTTCTTT. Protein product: CASSPRLMNTEAFF.

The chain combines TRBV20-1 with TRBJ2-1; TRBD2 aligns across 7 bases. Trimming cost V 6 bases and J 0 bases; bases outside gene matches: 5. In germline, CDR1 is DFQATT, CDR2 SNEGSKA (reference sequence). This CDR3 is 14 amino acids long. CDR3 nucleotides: TGCAGTGCCCCTTTAGCGGGCTCCTACAATGAGCAGTTCTTC. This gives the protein CSAPLAGSYNEQFF.

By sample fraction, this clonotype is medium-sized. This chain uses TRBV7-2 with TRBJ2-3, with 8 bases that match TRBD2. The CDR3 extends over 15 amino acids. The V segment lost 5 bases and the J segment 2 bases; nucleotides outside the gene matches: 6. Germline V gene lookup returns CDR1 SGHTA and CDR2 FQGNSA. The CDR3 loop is CASSMDSGATDTQYF. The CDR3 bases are TGTGCCAGCAGCATGGATAGCGGGGCCACAGATACGCAGTATTTT.

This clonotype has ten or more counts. This CDR3 reads CASSFGVSQPQHF. DNA of the CDR3: TGTGCCAGCAGTTTTGGTGTGAGTCAGCCCCAGCATTTT. This sequence joins TRBV12-3 or TRBV12-4 and TRBJ1-5, with unresolved D. The CDR3 loop spans 13 amino acids. V was clipped by 3 bases and J by 6 bases, with 9 bases between them.